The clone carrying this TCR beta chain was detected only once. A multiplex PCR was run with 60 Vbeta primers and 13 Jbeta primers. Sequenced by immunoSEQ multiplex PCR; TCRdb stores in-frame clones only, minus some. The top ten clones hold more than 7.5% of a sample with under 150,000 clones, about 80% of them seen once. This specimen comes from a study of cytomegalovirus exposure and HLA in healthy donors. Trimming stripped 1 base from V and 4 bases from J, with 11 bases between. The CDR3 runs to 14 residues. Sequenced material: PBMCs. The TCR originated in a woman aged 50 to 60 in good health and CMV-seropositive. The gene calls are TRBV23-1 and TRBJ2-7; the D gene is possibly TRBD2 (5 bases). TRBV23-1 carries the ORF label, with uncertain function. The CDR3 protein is CASSQFEGDYEQYF. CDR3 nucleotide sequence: TGCGCCAGCAGTCAATTCGAGGGAGATTACGAGCAGTACTTC.